This entry lists 26 T cell receptor beta chains sequenced from one sample in a study of blood T cells in healthy people across ages (dated by TCRdb to between 2014 and 2017). Libraries were built with 5' RACE. The data were produced on an Illumina HiSeq 2500. The second PCR ran for roughly 6 to 11 cycles and used a J-beta primer mix along with a sample-barcoded 5' primer. In-frame beta chains were kept once TCRdb had trimmed the public reads at Q25 with fastp and called clones with MiXCR. Merged by CDR3 protein, the rows form single entries marked with the most common genes and DNA. The sample records about 1.4 million distinct CDR3 sequences, approximately 59% of which are singletons. 6.5% to 8.5% of the sample comes from the top ten. Material for sequencing was blood. The receptor set was obtained from a man aged 18 to 35 in good health.

DNA of the CDR3: TGTGCCATCAGTGAGGCTACAGGGGATCAGCCCCAGCATTTT. Residues: CAISEATGDQPQHF. The rearrangement joins TRBV10-3 to TRBJ1-5; 7 bases fit TRBD1. Germline V gene sequence: CDR1 ENHRY, CDR2 SYGVKD. The CDR3 is 14 amino acids. V lost 2 bases to trimming and J lost 5 bases; unmatched junction nucleotides: 3.

The table lists this clonotype with a count of one. The chain couples TRBV20-1 to TRBJ1-6; D not resolved. The CDR3 is made up of 11 amino acids. Germline V lookup: CDR1 DFQATT, CDR2 SNEGSKA (reference sequence). V was shortened by 6 bases and J by 7 bases, with 7 bases between the two germline ends. The CDR3 loop reads CSAHRNSPLHF. The DNA of the CDR3 is TGCAGTGCCCACCGCAATTCACCCCTCCACTTT.

V is TRBV20-1 and J is TRBJ2-1; 8 bases align to TRBD2. Germline values: CDR1 DFQATT, CDR2 SNEGSKA (reference sequence). V dropped 3 bases and J dropped 5; count of bases not matched to a gene: 12. This CDR3 region has 16 residues. CDR3 in amino acids: CSASAHASGLDNEQFF. CDR3 in DNA: TGCAGTGCTAGTGCACATGCTAGCGGGCTGGACAATGAGCAGTTCTTC.

There are a few counts of this clonotype. V and J are TRBV3-1 and TRBJ1-2; no firm D call. Trimming cost V 5 bases and J 8 bases, with 9 bases left between them. The CDR3 extends over 11 amino acids. In germline, CDR1 is LGHDT, CDR2 YNNKEL (reference sequence). In DNA form, the CDR3 reads TGTGCCAGCAGCACGGCGGGGGGCTACACCTTC. This encodes CASSTAGGYTF.

A word on this clonotype: Compared with germline, one end of the junction differs, possibly owing to a read error. Here the CDR3 DNA reads TGTACCATCAGTGAGTCGAATGGGCGCATTCAGTACTTC. Protein product: CTISESNGRIQYF. The J gene is TRBJ2-4, the V gene TRBV10-3; D not certain. The CDR3 extends over 13 amino acids. Germline values: CDR1 ENHRY, CDR2 SYGVKD.

Only a few counts were recorded for this clonotype. V gene TRBV28 combines with J gene TRBJ2-3, with 9 bases identical to TRBD1. The germline V gene has CDR1 MDHEN and CDR2 SYDVKM. J lost 2 bases, V lost 8 bases, and 5 bases had no gene match. CDR3 length: 14 residues. CDR3 sequence: CASRQGGNTDTQYF. CDR3 nucleotides: TGTGCCAGCCGACAGGGGGGAAACACAGATACGCAGTATTTT.

In this sample, this clonotype turned up a few times. The chain is built from TRBV29-1 and TRBJ1-4; D is uncertain. With 4 bases removed from V and 4 bases from J, the gap between germline ends came to 4 bases. The CDR3 sequence is 11 residues long. CDR1 and CDR2 from the germline V gene are SQVTM and ANQGSEA. CDR3 nucleotide sequence: TGCAGCGTTGGAGTTAATGAAAAACTGTTTTTT. Protein: CSVGVNEKLFF. Full variable domain (outside the CDR3, taken from reference TRBV29-1 and TRBJ1-4): SAVISQKPSRDICQRGTSLTIQCQVDSQVTMMFWYRQQPGQSLTLIATANQGSEATYESGFVIDKFPISRPNLTFSTLTVSNMSPEDSSIYLCSVGVNEKLFFGSGTQLSVL.

This sequence joins TRBV9 and TRBJ2-7, with TRBD2 as a possible D gene (5 bases). The germline gives CDR1 SGDLS, CDR2 YYNGEE. The V end was cut by 0 bases, the J end by 4 bases, with 11 bases between. The CDR3 sequence is 14 residues long. DNA for the CDR3: TGTGCCAGCAGCGTAGGGGGAGCTCGTTACGAGCAGTACTTC. It is translated as CASSVGGARYEQYF.

The chain is built from TRBV6-5 and TRBJ2-5; D is uncertain. Germline V gene lookup returns CDR1 MNHEY and CDR2 SVGAGI. The CDR3 length is 14 residues. V shed 8 bases and J shed 2 bases, with 15 bases lying between them. CDR3 amino acids: CASWVRWNQETQYF. In DNA form, the CDR3 reads TGTGCCAGCTGGGTCCGGTGGAATCAAGAGACCCAGTACTTC.

This sequence joins TRBV20-1 and TRBJ2-7; D not certain. The germline V and J ends were trimmed by 7 bases and 0 bases, with 16 bases remaining between them. Germline assignment: CDR1 DFQATT and CDR2 SNEGSKA (reference sequence). The CDR3 is made up of 14 amino acids. CDR3 sequence reads: CSDALTSCSYEQYF. CDR3 in DNA: TGCAGTGACGCGCTAACATCATGCTCCTACGAGCAGTACTTC.

The chain links TRBV7-2 to TRBJ2-7, with TRBD2 identical over 13 bases. V lost 5 bases and J lost 7; bases outside the gene matches: 8. CDR3 length equals 15 residues. Germline-derived CDR1 and CDR2 are SGHTA and FQGNSA. In nucleotides, the CDR3 is TGTGCCAGCAGCCCTACTAGCGGGGGGGCAAATGAGCAGTACTTC. Encoded protein: CASSPTSGGANEQYF.

The V gene is TRBV9, the J gene TRBJ2-6; D is unclear. In germline, CDR1 is SGDLS, CDR2 YYNGEE. The CDR3 has 13 amino acids. With 3 bases removed from V and 3 bases from J, the gap between germline ends came to 4 bases. CDR3: CASSGDGANVLTF. The DNA for the CDR3 is TGTGCCAGCAGCGGTGATGGGGCCAACGTCCTGACTTTC.

As DNA, the CDR3 is TGTGCCAGCAGCTTGATTAGCGGGAGTTACGAGCAGTTCTTC. Translated: CASSLISGSYEQFF. This chain connects TRBV7-8 to TRBJ2-1; 9 nucleotides line up with TRBD2. CDR3 length equals 14 residues. J gave up 10 bases and V 3 bases, and 7 bases lay outside the gene matches. CDR1 SGHVS and CDR2 FQNEAQ come from the germline V gene.

The chain has TRBV10-3 and TRBJ2-4; either TRBD1 or TRBD2 may fit D (5 bases each). V lost 0 bases and J 8 bases, leaving 11 bases between the germline ends. The CDR3 has 14 amino acids. Germline V gene lookup returns CDR1 ENHRY and CDR2 SYGVKD. CDR3 sequence (DNA): TGTGCCATCAGTGAGTCGGGGAGCAGGGACATTCAGTACTTC. Translating it yields CAISESGSRDIQYF.

The gene calls are TRBV9 and TRBJ2-1; D call uncertain. Germline V gene data show CDR1 as SGDLS and CDR2 as YYNGEE. The CDR3 runs 15 residues. Deletions cut 4 bases from V and 7 bases from J, with 18 bases between. The CDR3 nucleotides are TGTGCCAGCAGCCCGCACGAGGAAGAAAGGAATGAGCAGTTCTTC. The encoded protein is CASSPHEEERNEQFF.

The chain carries TRBV27 and TRBJ2-5; TRBD2 agrees at 7 bases. There are 15 residues in the CDR3. The germline gives CDR1 MNHEY, CDR2 SMNVEV (reference sequence). The junction had 9 bases not matched to a gene; V was cut back by 6 bases and J by 2 bases. CDR3 bases: TGTGCCAGCAGCCCCGGGACTACGATTCAAGAGACCCAGTACTTC. This translates into CASSPGTTIQETQYF.

The sample holds a few counts of this clonotype. This chain connects TRBV28 to TRBJ2-7; 7 bases line up with TRBD1. Per germline, CDR1 MDHEN and CDR2 SYDVKM. The V and J ends lost 8 bases and 4 bases, in that order; junction bases with no gene match: 11. The CDR3 is 14 residues long. CDR3 sequence (DNA): TGTGCCAGCGCCCCCCAGGGGGTAGGGTACGAGCAGTACTTC. As protein: CASAPQGVGYEQYF.

The genes are TRBV5-1 and TRBJ2-1; perhaps TRBD1 as D (6 bases). Germline values: CDR1 SGHRS, CDR2 YFSETQ. This CDR3 comprises 14 residues. V lost 2 bases and J 4 bases, leaving 10 bases between the germline ends. CDR3 in DNA: TGCGCCAGCAGCTTCAGGGGCGAATACAATGAGCAGTTCTTC. The encoded protein is CASSFRGEYNEQFF.

DNA of the CDR3: TGTGCCAGCAGTTGGGACAGAATACTGAGGAACGCTTTCTTT. Encoded protein: CASSWDRILRNAFF. The chain carries TRBV12-3 or TRBV12-4 and TRBJ1-1, with 7 bases that match TRBD1. The CDR3 extends over 14 amino acids. V was clipped by 4 bases and J by 11 bases; unmatched bases: 13.

The V gene is TRBV10-3, the J gene TRBJ2-3, with D maybe TRBD1 (6 bases). V lost 0 bases and J lost 2, with 9 bases in between. In germline, CDR1 is ENHRY, CDR2 SYGVKD. The CDR3 is 15 amino acids. CDR3 sequence reads: CAISESGQNTDTQYF. CDR3 nucleotide sequence: TGTGCCATCAGTGAGTCAGGACAGAACACAGATACGCAGTATTTT.

The chain is built from TRBV12-3 or TRBV12-4 and TRBJ2-3, with TRBD2 matching over 9 bases. V gave up 6 bases and J gave up 0 bases; unmatched junction bases: 4. The length of the CDR3 is 15 residues. The CDR3 coding sequence is TGTGCCAGCAGCGTAGCGGGGGATAGCACAGATACGCAGTATTTT. Its translation: CASSVAGDSTDTQYF.

The chain has TRBV27 and TRBJ1-5; maybe TRBD1 (5 bases). The germline V gene encodes CDR1 MNHEY and CDR2 SMNVEV (reference sequence). Trimming cost V 3 bases and J 5 bases, with 14 bases left between them. The CDR3 sequence is 15 residues long. CDR3 amino acids: CASSLEGAGHQPQHF. As DNA, the CDR3 is TGTGCCAGCAGTTTGGAGGGAGCAGGGCATCAGCCCCAGCATTTT.

J is TRBJ2-4 and V is TRBV18, with 9 bases that match TRBD1. Matching the DNA end better, TRBJ2-7 makes the J call doubtful. Germline V gene sequence: CDR1 KGHSH, CDR2 LQKENI. This CDR3 is 15 amino acids long. In DNA, the CDR3 is TGTGCCAGCTCACCATCCGGGACAGGGATTGACGAGCAGTACTTC. It translates to CASSPSGTGIDEQYF.

This clonotype was picked up a small number of times. V and J are TRBV4-1 and TRBJ2-7; D gene ambiguous. Trimming removed 3 bases from V and 6 bases from J, with 12 bases in between. The germline gives CDR1 MGHRA, CDR2 YSYEKL. The CDR3 sequence is 13 residues long. CDR3: CASSQAWASEQYF. The CDR3 DNA reads TGCGCCAGCAGCCAGGCCTGGGCTTCCGAGCAGTACTTC.

This clonotype has more than one count but fewer than ten. V is TRBV7-2 and J is TRBJ2-7; TRBD1 is a possible D gene (6 bases). The V end lost 5 bases, the J end lost 2 bases, and 13 bases lay between the germline ends. CDR1 is SGHTA, CDR2 FQGNSA, per germline. The CDR3 sequence is 14 residues long. The CDR3 sequence: CASSLLTGTYEQYF. In DNA, the CDR3 is TGTGCCAGCAGCCTCCTGACAGGAACCTACGAGCAGTACTTC.

The J gene is TRBJ2-7, the V gene TRBV10-3, with 7 bases matching TRBD2. V lost 4 bases to trimming and J lost 1 base; unmatched junction nucleotides: 4. The CDR3 runs 14 residues. Germline CDR1 ENHRY, CDR2 SYGVKD. This CDR3 is CAISGLAESYEQYF. The DNA for the CDR3 is TGTGCCATCAGTGGGCTAGCGGAGTCCTACGAGCAGTACTTC.